These T cell receptor beta chains were read from a single sample in a study of T cells in Graves' hyperthyroidism and ophthalmopathy. A single record per CDR3 protein comes from TCRdb applying MiXCR to the multiplex PCR reads. There are hundreds of thousands of distinct CDR3 sequences in the sample; roughly 17% occur only once, and 3.8% lies in the top ten. Input material: blood. These receptors were collected from a woman aged 30 to 39 with Graves' hyperthyroidism. Each CDR3 is given with its conserved first and last residue. A D gene is named only where the DNA matches it firmly. Clone sizes are given selectively: once, few, many, or a class where the clone is expanded.

V: TRBV2
size: few
J: TRBJ2-2
D: TRBD2
CDR3: CASSGGLGVGELFF
DNA: TGTGCCAGCAGTGGTGGACTAGGGGTCGGGGAGCTGTTTTTT

V: TRBV20-1
size: many
J: TRBJ2-7
D: NA
CDR3: CSAQRQTYEQYF
DNA: TGCAGTGCCCAAAGACAAACCTACGAGCAGTACTTC

V: TRBV15
size: many
J: TRBJ2-7
D: NA
CDR3: CATSRDQGGEDEQYF
DNA: TGTGCCACCAGCAGAGACCAAGGGGGGGAGGACGAGCAGTACTTC

V: TRBV9
size: few
J: TRBJ2-7
D: TRBD1
CDR3: CASSVDVGTVYEQYF
DNA: TGTGCCAGCAGCGTAGATGTTGGGACAGTCTACGAGCAGTACTTC

V: TRBV7-9
size: few
J: TRBJ1-4
D: NA
CDR3: CASSLGLEREKLFF
DNA: TGTGCCAGCAGCTTAGGTCTCGAGCGGGAAAAACTGTTTTTT

V: TRBV5-1
size: many
J: TRBJ1-1
D: NA
CDR3: CASSLGQGWDEAFF
DNA: TGCGCCAGCAGCTTGGGGCAGGGTTGGGATGAAGCTTTCTTT

V: TRBV13
size: few
J: TRBJ2-1
D: TRBD1
CDR3: CASSPEGQGYNEQFF
DNA: TGTGCCAGCAGCCCGGAAGGACAGGGCTACAATGAGCAGTTCTTC

V: TRBV4-1
size: NA
J: TRBJ1-5
D: NA
CDR3: CASSQVGYGQPQHF
DNA: TGCGCCAGCAGCCAAGTGGGATACGGTCAGCCCCAGCATTTT

V: TRBV20-1
size: few
J: TRBJ2-6
D: NA
CDR3: CSARFGGSRANVLTF
DNA: TGCAGTGCTAGATTCGGAGGGTCTAGGGCCAACGTCCTGACTTTC

V: TRBV6-1
size: many
J: TRBJ1-2
D: TRBD1
CDR3: CASNPGTASGYTF
DNA: TGTGCCAGCAACCCTGGGACAGCGAGTGGCTACACCTTC

V: TRBV20-1
size: NA
J: TRBJ2-5
D: TRBD2
CDR3: CSARGVAGGLETQYF
DNA: TGCAGTGCTAGGGGAGTAGCGGGAGGGCTGGAGACCCAGTACTTC

V: TRBV5-1
size: few
J: TRBJ1-2
D: NA
CDR3: CASSLAAGAGNYGYTF
DNA: TGCGCCAGCAGCTTGGCGGCAGGGGCAGGAAACTATGGCTACACCTTC

V: TRBV5-4
size: NA
J: TRBJ2-5
D: TRBD1
CDR3: CASSPAGTGLLQETQYF
DNA: TGTGCCAGCAGCCCGGCCGGGACAGGGCTCCTACAAGAGACCCAGTACTTC

V: TRBV2
size: many
J: TRBJ2-1
D: NA
CDR3: CASRGPSRAVYNEQFF
DNA: TGTGCCAGCAGAGGACCCTCACGTGCTGTCTACAATGAGCAGTTCTTC

V: TRBV29-1
size: NA
J: TRBJ1-4
D: NA
CDR3: CSVEDPKRVEKLFF
DNA: TGCAGCGTTGAAGATCCAAAAAGAGTTGAAAAACTGTTTTTT

V: TRBV20-1
size: many
J: TRBJ2-3
D: TRBD2
CDR3: CSAPMTSAADTQYF
DNA: TGCAGTGCGCCGATGACTAGCGCAGCAGATACGCAGTATTTT

V: TRBV24-1
size: NA
J: TRBJ2-3
D: NA
CDR3: CATSDFSSDRSADTQYF
DNA: TGTGCCACCAGTGATTTCTCGTCGGACCGATCCGCAGATACGCAGTATTTT

V: TRBV2
size: many
J: TRBJ2-3
D: TRBD2
CDR3: CASSTRDGRGAGASTDTQYF
DNA: TGTGCCAGCAGTACCCGGGACGGGCGAGGAGCGGGGGCTAGCACAGATACGCAGTATTTT

V: TRBV4-3
size: few
J: TRBJ2-7
D: TRBD1
CDR3: CASSQVPGTVIYEQYF
DNA: TGCGCCAGCAGCCAAGTCCCCGGGACAGTCATCTACGAGCAGTACTTC

V: TRBV2
size: NA
J: TRBJ2-1
D: TRBD2
CDR3: CASSPLRRRGGSGRNEQFF
DNA: TGTGCCAGCTCACCACTGAGACGGAGGGGTGGTAGCGGGAGAAATGAGCAGTTCTTC

V: TRBV5-4
size: NA
J: TRBJ2-2
D: NA
CDR3: CASSLIAATGTGELFF
DNA: TGTGCCAGCAGCTTGATTGCGGCCACGGGCACCGGGGAGCTGTTTTTT

V: TRBV10-3
size: few
J: TRBJ2-1
D: NA
CDR3: CAISDKSNNEQFF
DNA: TGTGCCATCAGTGATAAGAGTAACAATGAGCAGTTCTTC

V: TRBV29-1
size: NA
J: TRBJ1-1
D: NA
CDR3: CGGGQQNTEAFF
DNA: TGCGGGGGGGGGCAGCAGAACACTGAAGCTTTCTTT

V: TRBV15
size: NA
J: TRBJ1-5
D: NA
CDR3: CATSRGLQGLYQPQHF
DNA: TGTGCCACCAGCAGAGGCCTTCAGGGGCTCTACCAGCCCCAGCATTTT

V: TRBV11-2
size: many
J: TRBJ2-1
D: NA
CDR3: CASSLGGSPDNEQFF
DNA: TGTGCCAGCAGCTTAGGGGGGAGCCCAGACAATGAGCAGTTCTTC